This TCR beta chain was documented in a study of Ad26.COV2.S vaccination and SARS-CoV-2 variants. In the study overall: The authors gave Ad26.COV2.S intramuscularly, either once or twice 56 days apart.

V shed 5 bases and J shed 4 bases, with 9 bases lying between them. The CDR3 consists of 12 residues. Germline CDR1 SEHNR, CDR2 FQNEAQ (reference sequence). Measured with immunoSEQ multiplex PCR; TCRdb has only the in-frame clones, and not every one. The sample lists 350,000 to 450,000 clones; 83% were seen once. Noted treatment: some 20 received Ad26.COV2.S at low or high dose, single or two shots; five or six received placebo; per-sample allocation not given. Sampling occurred on day 63 after the first vaccine or placebo injection. The receptor was isolated from a person between 18 and 60 years old who received the Ad26.COV2.S COVID-19 vaccine or a placebo. The rearrangement uses TRBV7-9 and TRBJ2-7, with D hard to call. Material: peripheral blood, obtained in a trial of Ad26.COV2.S vaccine versus placebo. The CDR3 DNA reads as TGTGCCAGCAGCGCATGGATGTACGAGCAGTACTTC. Translated: CASSAWMYEQYF.